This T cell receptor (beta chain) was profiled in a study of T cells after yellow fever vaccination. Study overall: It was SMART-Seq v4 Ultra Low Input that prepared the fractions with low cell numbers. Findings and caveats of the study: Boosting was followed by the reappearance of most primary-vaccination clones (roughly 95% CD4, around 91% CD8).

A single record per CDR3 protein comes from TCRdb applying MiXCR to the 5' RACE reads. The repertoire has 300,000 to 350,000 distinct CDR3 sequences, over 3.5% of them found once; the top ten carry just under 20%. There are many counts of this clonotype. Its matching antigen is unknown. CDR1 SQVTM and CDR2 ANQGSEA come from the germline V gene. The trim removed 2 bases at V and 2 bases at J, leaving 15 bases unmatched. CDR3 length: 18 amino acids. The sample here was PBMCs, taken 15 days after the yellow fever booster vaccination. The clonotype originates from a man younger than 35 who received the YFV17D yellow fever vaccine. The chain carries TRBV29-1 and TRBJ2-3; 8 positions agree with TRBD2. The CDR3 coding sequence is TGCAGCGTTGAAAGTGGGGGGAGGACTAGCACTTTCACAGATACGCAGTATTTT. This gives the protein CSVESGGRTSTFTDTQYF.